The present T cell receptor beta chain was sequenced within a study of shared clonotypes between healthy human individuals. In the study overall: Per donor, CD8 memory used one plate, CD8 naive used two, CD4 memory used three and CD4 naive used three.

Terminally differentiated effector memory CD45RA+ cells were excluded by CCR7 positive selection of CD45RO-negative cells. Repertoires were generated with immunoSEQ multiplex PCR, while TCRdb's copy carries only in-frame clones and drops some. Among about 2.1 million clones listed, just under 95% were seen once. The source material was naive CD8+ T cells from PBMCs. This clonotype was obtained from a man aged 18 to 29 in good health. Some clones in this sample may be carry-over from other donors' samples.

The CDR3 here is CASSLGGGRYGYTF. The CDR3 DNA follows: TGTGCCAGCAGCTTAGGAGGGGGAAGATATGGCTACACCTTC. The chain combines TRBV7-9 with TRBJ1-2; D may be TRBD1 (6 bases). CDR3 size: 14 residues. With 1 base removed from V and 5 bases from J, the gap between germline ends came to 11 bases. CDR1 is SEHNR, CDR2 FQNEAQ, per germline (reference sequence). The whole variable domain, filled in from reference TRBV7-9 and TRBJ1-2, reads DTGVSQNPRHKITKRGQNVTFRCDPISEHNRLYWYRQTLGQGPEFLTYFQNEAQLEKSRLLSDRFSAERPKGSFSTLEIQRTEQGDSAMYLCASSLGGGRYGYTFGSGTRLTVV.